This record looks at one T cell receptor beta chain sequence and its context. These data come from a study of blood T cell repertoires in COVID-19. Study in general: Both acute and convalescent COVID-19 samples were obtained from the United States, Italy and Spain. PBMCs, B-cell-depleted T cells, or T cells were the source of the cDNA or gDNA that made up the material.

The method was immunoSEQ multiplex PCR; TCRdb's version includes in-frame clones alone and lacks a portion of them. Altogether roughly 200,000 clones are present, roughly 86% being singletons, with the ten largest covering 2.9%. The origin of this receptor is a woman aged 25-40 years with active or convalescent COVID-19. The sequenced sample consisted of peripheral blood.

CDR3 sequence (DNA): TGTGCCAGTAGTCTTTCGGTGAACACTGAAGCTTTCTTT. Its protein is CASSLSVNTEAFF. J is TRBJ1-1 and V is TRBV19; D ambiguous. Germline V gives CDR1 LNHDA, CDR2 SQIVND (reference sequence). Between the trimmed V and J ends, which lost 5 bases and 0 bases, there was a span of 7 bases. The CDR3 has 13 amino acids.